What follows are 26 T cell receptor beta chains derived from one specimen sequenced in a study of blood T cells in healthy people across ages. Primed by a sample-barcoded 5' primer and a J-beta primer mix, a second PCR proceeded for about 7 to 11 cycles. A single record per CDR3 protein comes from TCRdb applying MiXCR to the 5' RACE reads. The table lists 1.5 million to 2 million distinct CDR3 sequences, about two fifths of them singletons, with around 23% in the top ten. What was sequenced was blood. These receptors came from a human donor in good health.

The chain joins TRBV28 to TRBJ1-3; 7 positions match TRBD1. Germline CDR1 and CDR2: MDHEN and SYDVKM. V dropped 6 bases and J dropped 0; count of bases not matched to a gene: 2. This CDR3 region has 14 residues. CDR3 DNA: TGTGCCAGCAGGAGACAGGGCTCTGGAAACACCATATATTTT. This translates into CASRRQGSGNTIYF.

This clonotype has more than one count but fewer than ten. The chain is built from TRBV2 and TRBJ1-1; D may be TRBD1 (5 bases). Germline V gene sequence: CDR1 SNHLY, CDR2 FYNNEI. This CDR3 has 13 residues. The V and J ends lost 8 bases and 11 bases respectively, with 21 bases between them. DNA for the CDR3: TGTGCCAGCCAAACTATACAGAGGGGCTCGGCTTTCTTT. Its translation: CASQTIQRGSAFF.

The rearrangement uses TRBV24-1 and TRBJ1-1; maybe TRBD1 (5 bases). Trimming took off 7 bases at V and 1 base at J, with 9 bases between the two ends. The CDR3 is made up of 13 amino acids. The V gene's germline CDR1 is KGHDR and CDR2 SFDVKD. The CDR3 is CATRGGPNTEAFF. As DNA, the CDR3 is TGTGCCACCAGGGGGGGACCGAACACTGAAGCTTTCTTT.

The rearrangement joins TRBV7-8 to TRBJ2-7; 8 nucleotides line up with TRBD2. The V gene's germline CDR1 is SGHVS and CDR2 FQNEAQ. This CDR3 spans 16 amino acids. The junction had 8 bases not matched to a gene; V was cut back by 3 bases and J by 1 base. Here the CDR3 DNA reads TGTGCCAGCAGCTTGGGGTCCCGGGGGGGATCCTACGAGCAGTACTTC. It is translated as CASSLGSRGGSYEQYF.

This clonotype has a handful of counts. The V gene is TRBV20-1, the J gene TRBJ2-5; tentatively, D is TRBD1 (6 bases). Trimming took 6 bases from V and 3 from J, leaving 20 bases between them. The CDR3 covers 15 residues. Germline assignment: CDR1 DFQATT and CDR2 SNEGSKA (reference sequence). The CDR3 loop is CSAPPRTAREETQYF. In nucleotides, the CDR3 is TGCAGTGCCCCTCCGAGGACAGCGAGAGAAGAGACCCAGTACTTC.

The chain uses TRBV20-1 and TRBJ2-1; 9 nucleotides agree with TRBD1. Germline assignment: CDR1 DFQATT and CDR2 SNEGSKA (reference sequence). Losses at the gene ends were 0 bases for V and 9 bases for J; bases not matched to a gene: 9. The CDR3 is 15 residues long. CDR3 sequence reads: CSARDSGQGQGEQFF. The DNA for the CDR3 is TGCAGTGCTAGAGATAGCGGACAGGGACAGGGTGAGCAGTTCTTC.

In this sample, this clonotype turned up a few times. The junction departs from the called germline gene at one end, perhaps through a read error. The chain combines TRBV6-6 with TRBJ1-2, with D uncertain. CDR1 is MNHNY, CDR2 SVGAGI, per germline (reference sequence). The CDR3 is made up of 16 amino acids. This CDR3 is CASSSTSDTHNYGHTF. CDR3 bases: TGTGCCAGCAGTTCCACCTCCGACACCCATAACTATGGCCACACCTTC.

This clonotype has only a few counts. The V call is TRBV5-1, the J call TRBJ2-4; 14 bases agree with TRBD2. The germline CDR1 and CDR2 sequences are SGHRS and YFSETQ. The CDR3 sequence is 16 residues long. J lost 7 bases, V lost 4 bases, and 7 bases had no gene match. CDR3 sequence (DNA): TGCGCCAGCAGCCCCAGACTAGCGGGGGGGCCGAACATTCAGTACTTC. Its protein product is CASSPRLAGGPNIQYF.

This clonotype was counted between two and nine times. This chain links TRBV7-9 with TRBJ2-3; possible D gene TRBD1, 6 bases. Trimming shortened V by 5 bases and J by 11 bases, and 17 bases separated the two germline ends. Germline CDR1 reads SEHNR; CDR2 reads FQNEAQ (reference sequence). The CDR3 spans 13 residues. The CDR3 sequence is CASSVLGAQGQYF. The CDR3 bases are TGTGCCAGCAGCGTCTTAGGAGCACAGGGGCAGTATTTT.

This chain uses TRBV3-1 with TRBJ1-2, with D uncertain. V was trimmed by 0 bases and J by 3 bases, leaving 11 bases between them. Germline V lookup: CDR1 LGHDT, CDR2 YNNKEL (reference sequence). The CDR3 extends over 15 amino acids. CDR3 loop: CASSQDLMRYYGYTF. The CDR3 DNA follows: TGTGCCAGCAGCCAAGATTTAATGAGATACTATGGCTACACCTTC.

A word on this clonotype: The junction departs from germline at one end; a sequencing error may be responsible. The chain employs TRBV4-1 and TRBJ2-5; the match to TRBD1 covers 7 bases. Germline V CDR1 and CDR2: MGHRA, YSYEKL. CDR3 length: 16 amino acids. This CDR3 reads CASNQTGATPTETQYF. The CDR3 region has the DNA TGCGCCAGCAACCAAACAGGGGCCACACCGACGGAGACCCAGTACTTC.

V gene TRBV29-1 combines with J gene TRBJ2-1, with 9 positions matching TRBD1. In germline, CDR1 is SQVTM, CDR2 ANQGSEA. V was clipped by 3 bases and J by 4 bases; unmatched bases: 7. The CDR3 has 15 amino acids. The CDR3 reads CSVDIGTGSYNEQFF. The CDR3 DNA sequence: TGCAGCGTTGATATAGGGACAGGGTCATACAATGAGCAGTTCTTC.

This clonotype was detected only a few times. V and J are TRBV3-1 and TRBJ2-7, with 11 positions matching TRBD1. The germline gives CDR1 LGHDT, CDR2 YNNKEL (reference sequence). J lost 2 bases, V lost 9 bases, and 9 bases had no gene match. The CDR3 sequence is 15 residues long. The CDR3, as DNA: TGTGCCAGTAGTACCTCGGGACAGGGGGCCTACGAGCAGTACTTC. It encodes CASSTSGQGAYEQYF.

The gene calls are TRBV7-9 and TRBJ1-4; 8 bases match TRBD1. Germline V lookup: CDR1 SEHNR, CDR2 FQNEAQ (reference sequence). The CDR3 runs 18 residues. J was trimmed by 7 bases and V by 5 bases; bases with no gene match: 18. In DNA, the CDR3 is TGTGCCAGCAGCAGACCACGTATTTCGACAGGGGAAGGTGAAAAACTGTTTTTT. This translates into CASSRPRISTGEGEKLFF.

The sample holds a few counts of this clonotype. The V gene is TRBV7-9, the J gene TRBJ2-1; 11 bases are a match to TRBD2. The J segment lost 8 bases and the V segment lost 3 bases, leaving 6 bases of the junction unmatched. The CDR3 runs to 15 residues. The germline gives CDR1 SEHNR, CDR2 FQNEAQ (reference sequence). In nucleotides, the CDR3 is TGTGCCAGCAGCTTCCTAGCGGGGGGAGGTGATGAGCAGTTCTTC. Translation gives CASSFLAGGGDEQFF.

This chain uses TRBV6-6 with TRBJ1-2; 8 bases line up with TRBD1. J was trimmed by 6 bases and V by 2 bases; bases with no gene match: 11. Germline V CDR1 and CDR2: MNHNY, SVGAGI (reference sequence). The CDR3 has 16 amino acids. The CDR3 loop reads CASSYGQGAQVNGYTF. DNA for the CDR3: TGTGCCAGCAGTTACGGGCAGGGGGCGCAAGTCAATGGCTACACCTTC.

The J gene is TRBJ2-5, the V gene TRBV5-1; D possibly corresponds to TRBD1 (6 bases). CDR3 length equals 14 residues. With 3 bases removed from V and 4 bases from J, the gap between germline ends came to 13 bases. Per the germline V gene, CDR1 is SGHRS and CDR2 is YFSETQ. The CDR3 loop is CASSSDGQRETQYF. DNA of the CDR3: TGCGCCAGCAGCTCGGATGGACAGAGAGAGACCCAGTACTTC.

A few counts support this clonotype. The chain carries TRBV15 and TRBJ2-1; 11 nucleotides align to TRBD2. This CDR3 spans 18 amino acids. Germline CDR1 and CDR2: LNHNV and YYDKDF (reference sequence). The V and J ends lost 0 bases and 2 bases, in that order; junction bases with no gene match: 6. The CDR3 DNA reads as TGTGCCACCAGCAGAGAGGGTAGCGGGGGGGAAGCCTACAATGAGCAGTTCTTC. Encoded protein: CATSREGSGGEAYNEQFF.

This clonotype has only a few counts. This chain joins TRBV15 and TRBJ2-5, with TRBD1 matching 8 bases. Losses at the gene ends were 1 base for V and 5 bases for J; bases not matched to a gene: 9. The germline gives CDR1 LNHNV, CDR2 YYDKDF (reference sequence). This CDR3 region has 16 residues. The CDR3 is CATSRGQGMLVETQYF. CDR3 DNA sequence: TGTGCCACCAGCAGAGGACAGGGGATGTTGGTTGAGACCCAGTACTTC. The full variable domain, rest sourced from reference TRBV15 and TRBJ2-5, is DAMVIQNPRYQVTQFGKPVTLSCSQTLNHNVMYWYQQKSSQAPKLLFHYYDKDFNNEADTPDNFQSRRPNTSFCFLDIRSPGLGDTAMYLCATSRGQGMLVETQYFGPGTRLLVL.

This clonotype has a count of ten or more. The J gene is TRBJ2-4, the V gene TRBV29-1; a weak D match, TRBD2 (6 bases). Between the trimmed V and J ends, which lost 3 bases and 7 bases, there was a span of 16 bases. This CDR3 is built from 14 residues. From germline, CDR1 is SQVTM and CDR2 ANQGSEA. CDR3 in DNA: TGCAGCGTTGAGGAGGGTGGGGTCGGTAACATTCAGTACTTC. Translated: CSVEEGGVGNIQYF.

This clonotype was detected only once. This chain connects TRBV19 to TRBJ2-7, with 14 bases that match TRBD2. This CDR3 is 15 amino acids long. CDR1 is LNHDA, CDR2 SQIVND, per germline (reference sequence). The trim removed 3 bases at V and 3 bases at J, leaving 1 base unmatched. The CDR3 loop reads CASSMGLAGVYEQYF. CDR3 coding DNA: TGTGCCAGTAGTATGGGACTAGCGGGGGTCTACGAGCAGTACTTC.

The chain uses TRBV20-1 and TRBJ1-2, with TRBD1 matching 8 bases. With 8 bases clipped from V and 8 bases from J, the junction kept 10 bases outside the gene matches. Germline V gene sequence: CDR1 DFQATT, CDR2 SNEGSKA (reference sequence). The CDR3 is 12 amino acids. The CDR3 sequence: CSCGQGAGGYTF. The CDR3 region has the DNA TGCAGTTGTGGGCAGGGGGCGGGAGGCTACACCTTC.

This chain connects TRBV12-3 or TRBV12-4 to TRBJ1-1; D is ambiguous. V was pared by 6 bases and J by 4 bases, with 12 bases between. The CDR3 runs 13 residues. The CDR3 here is CASRFIGGTEAFF. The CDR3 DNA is TGTGCCAGCAGGTTTATTGGAGGCACTGAAGCTTTCTTT.

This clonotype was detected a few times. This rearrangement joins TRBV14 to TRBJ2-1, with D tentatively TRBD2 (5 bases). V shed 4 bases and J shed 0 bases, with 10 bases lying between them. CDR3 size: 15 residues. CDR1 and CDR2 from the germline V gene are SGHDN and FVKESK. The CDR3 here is CASSLPGYSYNEQFF. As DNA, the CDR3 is TGTGCCAGCAGCCTCCCGGGGTACTCCTACAATGAGCAGTTCTTC.

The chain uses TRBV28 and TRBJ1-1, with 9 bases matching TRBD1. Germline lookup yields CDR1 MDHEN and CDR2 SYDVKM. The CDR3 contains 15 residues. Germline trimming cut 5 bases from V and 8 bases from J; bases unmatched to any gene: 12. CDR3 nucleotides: TGTGCCAGCAGTGCCCACCGGACAGGGGTTACCGAAGCTTTCTTT. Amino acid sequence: CASSAHRTGVTEAFF.

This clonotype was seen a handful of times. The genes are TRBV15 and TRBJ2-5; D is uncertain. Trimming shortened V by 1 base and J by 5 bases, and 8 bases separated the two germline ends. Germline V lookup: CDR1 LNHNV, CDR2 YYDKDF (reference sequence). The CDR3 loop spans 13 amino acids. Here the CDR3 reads CATSRAPSETQYF. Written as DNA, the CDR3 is TGTGCCACCAGCAGAGCGCCGTCGGAGACCCAGTACTTC. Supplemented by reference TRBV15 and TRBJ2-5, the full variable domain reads DAMVIQNPRYQVTQFGKPVTLSCSQTLNHNVMYWYQQKSSQAPKLLFHYYDKDFNNEADTPDNFQSRRPNTSFCFLDIRSPGLGDTAMYLCATSRAPSETQYFGPGTRLLVL.